Here is one TCR beta chain with its context. Its target is not known. This sequence may be a read error, since a much larger clone differs from it by one base. Lactation, pregnancy, other autoimmune disease or uncontrolled infection excluded patients. The sample is drawn from a study of T cells in Graves' hyperthyroidism and ophthalmopathy. Study-wide points: A 13 V-J model separated ophthalmopathy from stable hyperthyroidism.

The germline V gene encodes CDR1 LGHDT and CDR2 YNNKEL (reference sequence). CDR3 length: 13 amino acids. Researchers amplified the TCR beta CDR3 regions from RNA transcripts. The HTBI set primed first-round TCR CDR3 RT-PCR. Via MiXCR, TCRdb re-called the multiplex PCR reads, giving one row per CDR3 protein. The sample includes a few hundred thousand distinct CDR3 sequences, approximately 15% of them seen just once. This TCR was sampled from a middle-aged woman with Graves' ophthalmopathy. Input material: blood. The chain is built from TRBV3-1 and TRBJ1-1, with D tentatively TRBD1 (5 bases). The CDR3 protein is CASSQDGASETFF. In DNA, the CDR3 is TGTGCCAGCAGCCAAGATGGGGCAAGTGAAACTTTCTTT.